One and the same sample provided the 4 T cell receptor beta chains below, sequenced in a study of cytomegalovirus exposure and HLA in healthy donors. With 60 Vbeta and 13 Jbeta primers, the PCR was carried out. Libraries were prepared by immunoSEQ multiplex PCR; TCRdb keeps only in-frame clonotypes and omits some of them. The data show 150,000 to 250,000 clones, around four fifths seen once. The sequencing sample was made of PBMCs. The receptors shown here come from a woman between 45 and 65 years old in good health and CMV-seropositive.

This clone has only one observation. V is TRBV5-4 and J is TRBJ1-2, with D possibly TRBD1 on 6 matching bases. The CDR3 consists of 12 residues. V lost 0 bases and J lost 10, with 10 bases in between. In germline, CDR1 is SGHNT, CDR2 YYREEE (reference sequence). Here the CDR3 DNA reads TGTGCCAGCAGCTTGGAACGGACAGCCTACACCTTC. It codes for CASSLERTAYTF.

V and J are TRBV5-4 and TRBJ2-7, with 12 nucleotides matching TRBD2. J lost 4 bases, V lost 2 bases, and 1 base had no gene match. From germline, CDR1 is SGHNT and CDR2 YYREEE (reference sequence). The CDR3 length is 14 residues. The CDR3 reads CASSFGTSGYEQYF. CDR3 DNA: TGTGCCAGCAGCTTCGGGACTAGCGGGTACGAGCAGTACTTC.

This chain connects TRBV28 to TRBJ2-2, with D possibly being TRBD1 (6 bases). Germline-derived CDR1 and CDR2 are MDHEN and SYDVKM. Deletions cut 6 bases from V and 6 bases from J, with 11 bases between. CDR3 size: 13 residues. The CDR3 nucleotides read TGTGCCAGCAGACGACCAGGGGCCGGGGAGCTGTTTTTT. It specifies CASRRPGAGELFF.

The rearrangement joins TRBV19 to TRBJ2-7; the match to TRBD2 covers 8 bases. V lost 8 bases and J lost 2; bases outside the gene matches: 5. Germline loops: CDR1 LNHDA, CDR2 SQIVND (reference sequence). This CDR3 contains 13 residues. In nucleotides, the CDR3 is TGTGCCAGTCGGTTAGCGGGGACCTACGAGCAGTACTTC. This translates into CASRLAGTYEQYF.